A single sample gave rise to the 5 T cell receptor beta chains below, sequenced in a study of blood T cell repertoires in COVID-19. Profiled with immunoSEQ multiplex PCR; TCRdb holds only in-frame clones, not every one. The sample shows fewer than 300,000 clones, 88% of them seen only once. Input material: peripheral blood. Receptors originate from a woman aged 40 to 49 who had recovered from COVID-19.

The CDR3 region has the DNA TGTGCCAGCAGCTCAGCAGGGGGCGGCTACACCTTC. Protein sequence: CASSSAGGGYTF. This chain joins TRBV7-9 and TRBJ1-2, with 8 bases identical to TRBD1. The germline gives CDR1 SEHNR, CDR2 FQNEAQ (reference sequence). V shed 4 bases, J shed 8 bases, and the junction held 3 bases outside the gene matches. The CDR3 length is 12 residues.

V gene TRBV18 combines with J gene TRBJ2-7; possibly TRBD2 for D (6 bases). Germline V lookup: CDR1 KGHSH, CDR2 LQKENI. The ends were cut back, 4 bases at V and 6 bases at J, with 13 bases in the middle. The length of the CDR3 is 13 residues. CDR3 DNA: TGTGCCAGCTCACTACCCACCGGGGGCGAGCAGTACGTC. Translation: CASSLPTGGEQYV.

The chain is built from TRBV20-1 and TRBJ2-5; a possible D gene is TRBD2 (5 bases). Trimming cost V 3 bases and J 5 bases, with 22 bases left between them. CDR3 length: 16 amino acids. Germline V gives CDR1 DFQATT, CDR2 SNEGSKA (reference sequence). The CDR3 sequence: CSASGRGGEGAETQYF. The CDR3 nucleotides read TGCAGTGCTAGTGGGCGAGGCGGAGAGGGAGCGGAGACCCAGTACTTC.

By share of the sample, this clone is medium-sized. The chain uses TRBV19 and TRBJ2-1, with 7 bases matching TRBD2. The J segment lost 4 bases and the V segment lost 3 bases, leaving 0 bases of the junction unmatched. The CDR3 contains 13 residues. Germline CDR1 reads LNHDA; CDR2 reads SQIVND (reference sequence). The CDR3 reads CASSMGGYNEQFF. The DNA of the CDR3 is TGTGCCAGTAGTATGGGGGGGTACAATGAGCAGTTCTTC.

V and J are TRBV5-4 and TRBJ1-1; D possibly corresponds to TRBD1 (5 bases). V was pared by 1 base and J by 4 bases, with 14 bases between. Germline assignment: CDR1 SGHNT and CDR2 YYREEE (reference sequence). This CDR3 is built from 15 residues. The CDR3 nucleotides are TGTGCCAGCAGCTTGAGTGGCAGGGTAGGCACTGAAGCTTTCTTT. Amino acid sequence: CASSLSGRVGTEAFF.